This TCR beta chain appears in the sequencing data of a study of T cell repertoires in cytomegalovirus infection. As for the study in general: Carrying CMV and the relevant HLA type showed in public TCR beta signatures. Broader study findings: There were carriers of CMV plus the relevant HLA, and cumulative public TCR beta family frequency identified them. HLA-C-restricted CMV clonotypes gave the most frequent clonotype in two of eight donors.

A word on this clonotype: Its antigen is not known.

Via MiXCR, TCRdb re-called the reads, giving one row per CDR3 protein. The data show about 180,000 distinct CDR3 sequences, about 18% seen once. This CDR3 is built from 13 residues. Germline CDR1 SGHDN, CDR2 FVKESK. The V end was cut by 1 base, the J end by 6 bases, with 6 bases between. Sequencing was carried out using CD8+ T cells from PBMCs. The V gene is TRBV14, the J gene TRBJ2-2; D ambiguous. This clonotype was obtained from a human donor in good health (CMV status not recorded). Some clones in this sample may be carry-over from other donors' samples. CDR3 in DNA: TGTGCCAGCAGCCAAGTGAGGCCCGGGGAGCTGTTTTTT. This encodes CASSQVRPGELFF.